The 6 T cell receptor beta chains below were found in one sample sequenced in a study of cytomegalovirus exposure and HLA in healthy donors (dated by TCRdb to the late 2010s). Preparation of the library involved the immunoSEQ multiplex PCR assay. For the multiplex PCR, a mixture combining 60 forward primers for TCR Vbeta segments and 13 reverse primers for TCR Jbeta segments was used. TCRdb took over this immuneACCESS table, retaining in-frame rearrangements with V and J assigned. Such tables are incomplete; in checked studies, under half of the missing clones stem from an unresolved V gene, and the remainder is unexplained. The sample yields 90,000 to 120,000 clones; about three quarters were counted once. 7% to 8% of the sample is taken by the ten largest. Sequencing was done on a sample of PBMCs. These receptors all stem from a man aged 30-40 years in good health and CMV-seronegative.

The chain uses TRBV7-9 and TRBJ2-1; weak D call: TRBD2 (6 bases). Between the trimmed V and J ends, which lost 5 bases and 10 bases, there was a span of 21 bases. The V gene's germline CDR1 is SEHNR and CDR2 FQNEAQ (reference sequence). This CDR3 spans 15 amino acids. CDR3 protein: CASSLETGGVGEQFF. DNA for the CDR3: TGTGCCAGCAGCCTAGAGACGGGCGGGGTGGGCGAGCAGTTCTTC.

Here the CDR3 reads CASKQDRDGYTF. The DNA of the CDR3 is TGCGCCAGCAAGCAGGACAGGGACGGCTACACCTTC. The chain employs TRBV23-1 and TRBJ1-2; 8 bases fit TRBD1. TRBV23-1 is noted as an ORF with a role that remains uncertain. This CDR3 comprises 12 residues. The J segment lost 8 bases and the V segment lost 7 bases, leaving 6 bases of the junction unmatched.

The V call is TRBV5-8, the J call TRBJ2-7, with a possible D match to TRBD1 (6 bases). Trimming took 2 bases from V and 0 from J, leaving 12 bases between them. This CDR3 is 15 amino acids long. CDR1 SGHTS and CDR2 YDEGEE come from the germline V gene. The CDR3 bases are TGTGCCAGCAGCTTTAGGGGGATTAGCTCCTACGAGCAGTACTTC. Protein product: CASSFRGISSYEQYF.

The V and J genes are TRBV30 and TRBJ1-3; D is undetermined. This CDR3 spans 11 amino acids. With 5 bases removed from V and 3 bases from J, the gap between germline ends came to 5 bases. Per germline, CDR1 GTSNPN and CDR2 SVGIG (reference sequence). The CDR3 DNA reads as TGTGCCTGGGAGTTTGGAAACACCATATATTTT. Translated: CAWEFGNTIYF.

V and J are TRBV5-1 and TRBJ2-3; TRBD2 might be the D (5 bases). Germline assignment: CDR1 SGHRS and CDR2 YFSETQ. Between the trimmed V and J ends, which lost 0 bases and 0 bases, there was a span of 8 bases. This CDR3 has 15 amino acids. The CDR3 coding sequence is TGCGCCAGCAGCTTGGGCGGACTCAGCACAGATACGCAGTATTTT. Translated: CASSLGGLSTDTQYF.

The rearrangement links TRBV5-6 to TRBJ1-4; D unresolved. Germline V CDR1 and CDR2: SGHDT, YYEEEE. V was cut by 3 bases and J by 5 bases, with 11 bases left in between. CDR3 length: 14 residues. This chain's CDR3 is CASSSHSPNEKLFF. CDR3 DNA: TGTGCCAGCAGCTCCCACAGTCCCAATGAAAAACTGTTTTTT. Filled out from reference TRBV5-6 and TRBJ1-4, the complete variable domain reads DAGVTQSPTHLIKTRGQQVTLRCSPKSGHDTVSWYQQALGQGPQFIFQYYEEEERQRGNFPDRFSGHQFPNYSSELNVNALLLGDSALYLCASSSHSPNEKLFFGSGTQLSVL.